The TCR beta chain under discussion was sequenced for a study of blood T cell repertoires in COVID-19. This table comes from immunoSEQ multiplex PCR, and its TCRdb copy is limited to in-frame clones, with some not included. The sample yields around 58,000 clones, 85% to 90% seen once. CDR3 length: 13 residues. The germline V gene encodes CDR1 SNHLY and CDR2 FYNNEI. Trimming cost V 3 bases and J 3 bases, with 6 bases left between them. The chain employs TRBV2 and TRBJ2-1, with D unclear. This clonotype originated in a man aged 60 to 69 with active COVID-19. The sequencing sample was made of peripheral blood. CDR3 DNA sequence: TGTGCCAGCAGTGATGTACACTACAATGAGCAGTTCTTC. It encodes CASSDVHYNEQFF. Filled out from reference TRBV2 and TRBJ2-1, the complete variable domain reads EPEVTQTPSHQVTQMGQEVILRCVPISNHLYFYWYRQILGQKVEFLVSFYNNEISEKSEIFDDQFSVERPDGSNFTLKIRSTKLEDSAMYFCASSDVHYNEQFFGPGTRLTVL.